This TCR beta chain was captured by sequencing in a study of cytomegalovirus exposure and HLA in healthy donors. In this sample, this clone turned up a few times. PCR primers comprised 60 Vbeta and 13 Jbeta primers. Only in-frame clones appear in the TCRdb table, and some are missing; sequencing was by immunoSEQ multiplex PCR. The data contain 100,000 to 150,000 clones, roughly 9% of them singletons. The CDR3 has 14 amino acids. In germline, CDR1 is SGHKS, CDR2 YYEKEE (reference sequence). V was clipped by 4 bases and J by 1 base, with 11 bases between them. The gene calls are TRBV5-5 and TRBJ1-1, with a possible D match to TRBD1 (6 bases). The sample was PBMCs. The sequence was collected from a woman in her thirties or forties in good health and CMV-seropositive. The CDR3 spells CASSTGTENTEAFF. In DNA, the CDR3 is TGTGCCAGCAGCACAGGGACGGAGAACACTGAAGCTTTCTTT.